A single sample is the source of the 28 T cell receptor beta chains below, sequenced in a study of blood T cells in healthy people across ages. Alongside a J-beta primer mix, a sample-barcoded 5' primer served in a second PCR lasting roughly 7 to 11 cycles. TCRdb analysed the 5' RACE reads with MiXCR anew, one entry per CDR3 protein. Of roughly 1 million distinct CDR3 sequences listed, around 25% were seen once; the top ten hold approximately 0.79%. The sample was also linked to a second study, of T cells of mothers and their children.

The sample was blood. The receptors derive from a girl aged 2-10 years in good health.

This clonotype has more than one count but fewer than ten. The chain combines TRBV5-1 with TRBJ2-5; weak D call: TRBD1 (6 bases). CDR1 is SGHRS and CDR2 is YFSETQ in the germline V gene. V shed 0 bases and J shed 3 bases, with 9 bases lying between them. There are 14 residues in the CDR3. The DNA of the CDR3 is TGCGCCAGCAGCTTGGGGGACAACGAAGAGACCCAGTACTTC. Translated: CASSLGDNEETQYF.

This clonotype was observed a handful of times. The chain links TRBV5-1 to TRBJ1-1; D gene unclear. The V gene lost 4 bases and the J gene lost 1 base, with 11 bases spanning the gap. This CDR3 region has 14 residues. Germline CDR1 SGHRS, CDR2 YFSETQ. CDR3 region: CASSGDVPNTEAFF. The CDR3 DNA sequence: TGCGCCAGCAGCGGAGACGTCCCGAACACTGAAGCTTTCTTT.

V and J are TRBV21-1 and TRBJ2-7; the table's D call, TRBD1, was not checked against the DNA. TRBV21-1 is a listed pseudogene. The CDR3 contains 14 residues. Here the CDR3 DNA reads TGTGCCAGCAGATCCTCGGACAGTGCCCACGAGCAGTACTTC. Protein: CASRSSDSAHEQYF.

The chain combines TRBV7-9 with TRBJ2-3, with D tentatively TRBD2 (5 bases). The CDR3 runs to 17 residues. V lost 3 bases and J lost 0, with 16 bases in between. The germline V gene has CDR1 SEHNR and CDR2 FQNEAQ (reference sequence). CDR3 coding DNA: TGTGCCAGCAGCTTTCGGATAAGTGGCGGGAGCACAGATACGCAGTATTTT. Translated: CASSFRISGGSTDTQYF.

This clonotype showed up just a few times. The chain has TRBV2 and TRBJ2-3; 8 bases are a match to TRBD1. The V and J ends lost 7 bases and 4 bases, in that order; junction bases with no gene match: 10. Looked up from germline, CDR1 is SNHLY and CDR2 is FYNNEI. This CDR3 is built from 15 residues. Here the CDR3 DNA reads TGTGCCAGCACTACAACGATGACAGGGGCAGATACGCAGTATTTT. Translating it yields CASTTTMTGADTQYF.

The rearrangement joins TRBV12-3 or TRBV12-4 to TRBJ1-2; TRBD1 might be the D (5 bases). Deletions cut 5 bases from V and 8 bases from J, with 15 bases between. The CDR3 spans 13 residues. CDR3 nucleotides: TGTGCCAGCAGTCCCCCCGGGGGGTTCGGCTACACCTTC. It specifies CASSPPGGFGYTF.

This clonotype was seen at least ten times. V usage is TRBV9 and J usage is TRBJ2-1; no reliable D call. Trimming left V 4 bases short and J 8 bases short, with 13 bases between. This CDR3 is built from 13 residues. CDR1 is SGDLS and CDR2 is YYNGEE in the germline V gene. The CDR3 spells CASSHPQSDEQFF. CDR3 in DNA: TGTGCCAGCAGCCACCCCCAAAGCGATGAGCAGTTCTTC.

The rearrangement links TRBV2 to TRBJ1-6; 10 bases agree with TRBD1. The CDR3 sequence is 16 residues long. V shed 6 bases and J 9 bases; nucleotides not matched to a gene: 11. CDR1 and CDR2 from the germline V gene are SNHLY and FYNNEI. CDR3 DNA sequence: TGTGCCAGCAGCTCCGGGACAGGGGCACAAGGTTCACCCCTCCACTTT. This sequence encodes CASSSGTGAQGSPLHF.

This sequence joins TRBV7-3 and TRBJ2-1; possibly TRBD1 for D (6 bases). The CDR3 runs to 15 residues. The V end lost 1 base, the J end lost 7 bases, and 14 bases lay between the germline ends. Germline loops: CDR1 SGHTA, CDR2 FQGTGA. The CDR3 nucleotides read TGTGCCAGCAGCTTAATAGGGGGTCTTAGGAATGAGCAGTTCTTC. Translating it yields CASSLIGGLRNEQFF.

This clonotype was found a few times. V gene TRBV5-1 combines with J gene TRBJ2-5, with TRBD2 matching over 12 bases. V was pared by 4 bases and J by 5 bases, with 12 bases of the junction left unmatched. Germline values: CDR1 SGHRS, CDR2 YFSETQ. This CDR3 has 17 amino acids. The CDR3 spells CASSVGLAGRLMETQYF. For the CDR3, the DNA is TGCGCCAGCAGCGTTGGACTAGCGGGAAGGCTAATGGAGACCCAGTACTTC.

This clonotype was recorded at least ten times. V is TRBV9 and J is TRBJ2-5, with 7 bases matching TRBD1. Trimming removed 3 bases from V and 3 bases from J; junction bases left unmatched: 5. CDR3 length: 14 residues. Germline V gene lookup returns CDR1 SGDLS and CDR2 YYNGEE. CDR3 sequence reads: CASSATGTEETQYF. The CDR3 DNA reads as TGTGCCAGCAGCGCTACAGGGACAGAAGAGACCCAGTACTTC.

This clonotype came up a few times. CDR3 sequence reads: CASSPPSTGNYEQYF. The CDR3 nucleotides are TGTGCCAGCAGCCCTCCGTCGACAGGGAATTACGAGCAGTACTTC. V is TRBV13 and J is TRBJ2-7, with 7 bases fitting TRBD1. This CDR3 is 15 amino acids long. Germline V gene lookup returns CDR1 PRHDT and CDR2 FYEKMQ (reference sequence). Unmatched junction bases numbered 11, after V lost 5 bases and J lost 4 bases.

CDR3 loop: CASSVATSRGVEQFF. The CDR3 coding sequence is TGTGCCAGCAGCGTAGCGACTTCCCGCGGTGTTGAGCAGTTCTTC. The chain is built from TRBV9 and TRBJ2-5; D gene uncertain. TRBJ2-1 matches the DNA end more closely, so the J call is doubtful. The length of the CDR3 is 15 residues. The V gene's germline CDR1 is SGDLS and CDR2 YYNGEE.

The genes are TRBV12-3 or TRBV12-4 and TRBJ1-3; D is possibly TRBD1 (5 bases). The CDR3 is made up of 13 amino acids. The V end lost 2 bases, the J end lost 3 bases, and 5 bases lay between the germline ends. CDR3 loop: CASSLQGGNTIYF. In nucleotides, the CDR3 is TGTGCCAGCAGTTTACAGGGTGGAAACACCATATATTTT.

The V gene is TRBV12-3 or TRBV12-4, the J gene TRBJ1-2; a possible D gene is TRBD1 (6 bases). This CDR3 comprises 17 residues. The V end lost 2 bases, the J end lost 6 bases, and 22 bases lay between the germline ends. CDR3 bases: TGTGCCAGCAGTTTATGGTTAGGGGGGCGCGTGGAGGATGGCTACACCTTC. It encodes CASSLWLGGRVEDGYTF.

This sequence joins TRBV27 and TRBJ2-6; D may be TRBD2 (6 bases). This CDR3 is built from 18 residues. The V end was cut by 3 bases, the J end by 4 bases, with 19 bases between. Germline assignment: CDR1 MNHEY and CDR2 SMNVEV (reference sequence). The CDR3 here is CASSFWRRGISGANVLTF. Here the CDR3 DNA reads TGTGCCAGCAGTTTCTGGCGGAGGGGTATCTCAGGGGCCAACGTCCTGACTTTC.

A few counts support this clonotype. This chain uses TRBV12-3 or TRBV12-4 with TRBJ1-4; TRBD1 agrees at 8 bases. The junction had 13 bases not matched to a gene; V was cut back by 8 bases and J by 8 bases. This CDR3 comprises 15 residues. The CDR3 here is CASAIDGTGLEKLFF. In DNA form, the CDR3 reads TGTGCCAGCGCCATTGACGGGACAGGCTTGGAAAAACTGTTTTTT.

The CDR3 DNA reads TGTGCCACCAGCGGCGGGGGGACAGGGGTTGATGAGCAGTTCTTC. Residues: CATSGGGTGVDEQFF. The chain joins TRBV15 to TRBJ2-1; 10 bases map to TRBD1. CDR3 length: 15 residues. With 5 bases clipped from V and 8 bases from J, the junction kept 9 bases outside the gene matches. The germline V gene encodes CDR1 LNHNV and CDR2 YYDKDF (reference sequence).

This clonotype was observed a handful of times. The rearrangement uses TRBV20-1 and TRBJ2-7; D not certain. Germline V gene sequence: CDR1 DFQATT, CDR2 SNEGSKA (reference sequence). V lost 3 bases and J lost 1, with 7 bases in between. The CDR3 loop spans 12 amino acids. The DNA of the CDR3 is TGCAGTGCTAGCGCGACGTCCTACGAGCAGTACTTC. Protein sequence: CSASATSYEQYF.

This clonotype was recorded a few times. The rearrangement joins TRBV4-2 to TRBJ1-1; D possibly corresponds to TRBD1 (5 bases). The CDR3 has 13 residues. Deletions cut 4 bases from V and 5 bases from J, with 11 bases between. Per germline, CDR1 LGHNA and CDR2 YNFKEQ. DNA for the CDR3: TGTGCCAGCAGCCCCGCCGGGGGAACTGAAGCTTTCTTT. This sequence encodes CASSPAGGTEAFF.

This clonotype has a handful of counts. J is TRBJ2-7 and V is TRBV20-1; unclear D gene. Germline CDR1 is DFQATT and CDR2 is SNEGSKA (reference sequence). Trimming cost V 0 bases and J 0 bases, with 12 bases left between them. This CDR3 has 15 residues. The chain's CDR3 is CSARDLTHTSYEQYF. In nucleotides, the CDR3 is TGCAGTGCTAGAGACCTGACACATACCTCCTACGAGCAGTACTTC.

The chain employs TRBV20-1 and TRBJ2-7; TRBD1 agrees at 9 bases. J was trimmed by 4 bases and V by 4 bases; bases with no gene match: 11. The CDR3 spans 15 residues. Germline loops: CDR1 DFQATT, CDR2 SNEGSKA (reference sequence). This CDR3 reads CSANNIQGAIYEQYF. The CDR3 DNA sequence: TGCAGTGCTAATAACATACAGGGGGCGATTTACGAGCAGTACTTC.

CDR3 in amino acids: CASSGGLAFNEQFF. Written as DNA, the CDR3 is TGTGCCAGTAGTGGGGGACTAGCCTTCAATGAGCAGTTCTTC. This chain links TRBV19 with TRBJ2-5, with 9 bases matching TRBD2. The DNA end is more similar to TRBJ2-1, so the J call may be wrong. Germline V gene data show CDR1 as LNHDA and CDR2 as SQIVND (reference sequence). The CDR3 length is 14 residues.

The V and J genes are TRBV19 and TRBJ2-5, with D unresolved. The V end lost 2 bases, the J end lost 2 bases, and 6 bases lay between the germline ends. Per germline, CDR1 LNHDA and CDR2 SQIVND (reference sequence). This CDR3 region has 13 residues. CDR3 sequence (DNA): TGTGCCAGTAGTATACGAGGTCAAGAGACCCAGTACTTC. Translating gives CASSIRGQETQYF.

In its sample, this clonotype was seen a few times. This chain joins TRBV14 and TRBJ2-7; TRBD1 aligns across 9 bases. Losses at the gene ends were 0 bases for V and 5 bases for J; bases not matched to a gene: 17. Germline V gives CDR1 SGHDN, CDR2 FVKESK. This CDR3 spans 19 amino acids. The CDR3 reads CASSQDRPNTGTGYHEQYF. CDR3 nucleotides: TGTGCCAGCAGCCAAGATCGCCCTAATACCGGGACAGGGTACCACGAGCAGTACTTC.

The chain has TRBV4-1 and TRBJ2-6; D gene ambiguous. This CDR3 has 15 amino acids. V was clipped by 3 bases and J by 0 bases, with 6 bases between them. Per the germline V gene, CDR1 is MGHRA and CDR2 is YSYEKL. DNA for the CDR3: TGCGCCAGCAGCCAGCACTACTCTGGGGCCAACGTCCTGACTTTC. Protein sequence: CASSQHYSGANVLTF.

On this clonotype itself: The junction does not match germline at one end; this may be a read error. The chain carries TRBV28 and TRBJ1-2; a weak D match, TRBD1 (5 bases). The CDR3 consists of 14 residues. Germline CDR1 MDHEN, CDR2 SYDVKM. CDR3 sequence reads: CASINTPGRRTYTF. CDR3 DNA: TGCGCCAGCATCAACACCCCGGGACGGAGGACGTATACCTTC.

This clonotype appeared a few times. The chain carries TRBV20-1 and TRBJ2-5; D is unclear. Germline CDR1 and CDR2: DFQATT and SNEGSKA (reference sequence). The CDR3 consists of 11 residues. Trimming removed 6 bases from V and 5 bases from J, with 10 bases in between. In nucleotides, the CDR3 is TGCAGTGCAGTCAAGACCGAGACCCAGTACTTC. This codes for CSAVKTETQYF.